Here is one T cell receptor (beta chain) with its context. The data stem from a study of shared clonotypes between healthy human individuals. Across the study: The people who gave samples were a couple of women and a few men aged 18 to 49. Donors had three CD4 naive, three CD4 memory, two CD8 naive and one CD8 memory plate apiece.

Here immunoSEQ multiplex PCR was the method, and the copy in TCRdb shows in-frame clones only, minus some. The table records 1,400,000 or so clones, around 98.5% of them present only once. Germline lookup yields CDR1 SGHRS and CDR2 YFSETQ. V gave up 0 bases and J gave up 3 bases, with 14 bases separating them. This CDR3 is 16 amino acids long. This sequence joins TRBV5-1 and TRBJ2-3; D is uncertain. The receptor's source is a young man in good health. The sequenced sample consisted of naive CD4+ T cells sorted from blood. Subset meaning: CD45RA+ positively selected. The CDR3 region has the DNA TGCGCCAGCAGCTTGGCCTTAGGTGGGCCGACAGATACGCAGTATTTT. Encoded protein: CASSLALGGPTDTQYF. Complete variable domain (other parts from reference TRBV5-1 and TRBJ2-3): KAGVTQTPRYLIKTRGQQVTLSCSPISGHRSVSWYQQTPGQGLQFLFEYFSETQRNKGNFPGRFSGRQFSNSRSEMNVSTLELGDSALYLCASSLALGGPTDTQYFGPGTRLTVL.